Below, 27 T cell receptor beta chains from the same sample are listed, as sequenced in a study of T cell changes during pregnancy in multiple sclerosis (dated by TCRdb to about 2019). The library was produced with the immunoSEQ multiplex PCR assay. This is the immuneACCESS table as TCRdb keeps it, with only in-frame sequences that have V and J called. A part of the clones is gone; compared with another copy, unresolved V genes explain less than half, and the rest is unexplained. This sample has about 51,000 clones in its table, and roughly 92% of those were observed once. The ten biggest clones cover less than 0.65% of the sample. This sample comprised CD4+ T cells from peripheral blood mononuclear cells, obtained in the second trimester of pregnancy. The receptors were sampled from a female donor with multiple sclerosis, enrolled in a pregnancy study.

The CDR3 DNA follows: TGTGCCAGCAGCTCGGGATTTCTGGGGTATGGCTACACCTTC. As protein: CASSSGFLGYGYTF. The chain carries TRBV7-2 and TRBJ1-2, with unresolved D. The CDR3 loop spans 14 amino acids. V gave up 4 bases and J gave up 5 bases, with 14 bases separating them. Germline values: CDR1 SGHTA, CDR2 FQGNSA. Filled out from reference TRBV7-2 and TRBJ1-2, the complete variable domain reads GAGVSQSPSNKVTEKGKDVELRCDPISGHTALYWYRQSLGQGLEFLIYFQGNSAPDKSGLPSDRFSAERTGGSVSTLTIQRTQQEDSAVYLCASSSGFLGYGYTFGSGTRLTVV.

The chain carries TRBV6-5 and TRBJ2-5, with 8 bases matching TRBD1. The junction had 9 bases not matched to a gene; V was cut back by 5 bases and J by 4 bases. The CDR3 consists of 15 residues. CDR1 and CDR2 from the germline V gene are MNHEY and SVGAGI. The CDR3 DNA reads TGTGCCAGCAGTACCTCGACAGGGGAGATAGAGACCCAGTACTTC. This translates into CASSTSTGEIETQYF.

The chain uses TRBV2 and TRBJ1-5; no reliable D call. This CDR3 is 16 amino acids long. The V gene's germline CDR1 is SNHLY and CDR2 FYNNEI. The ends were cut back, 3 bases at V and 4 bases at J, with 16 bases in the middle. CDR3 protein: CASSDISGLGNQPQHF. The CDR3 DNA reads TGTGCCAGCAGTGACATTTCGGGGTTAGGGAATCAGCCCCAGCATTTT.

The sample holds one count of this clone. V usage is TRBV7-3 and J usage is TRBJ1-4, with a weak D call TRBD1 (6 bases). This CDR3 region has 14 residues. V was pared by 3 bases and J by 8 bases, with 13 bases between. Germline V gene lookup returns CDR1 SGHTA and CDR2 FQGTGA. The CDR3 loop is CASSFDRLGEKLFF. CDR3 nucleotide sequence: TGTGCCAGCAGCTTCGACAGGCTGGGGGAAAAACTGTTTTTT.

In nucleotides, the CDR3 is TGTGCCAGCCGACTAGCGGGGGGCTCAGATACGCAGTATTTT. Amino acids: CASRLAGGSDTQYF. The chain recombines TRBV7-3 with TRBJ2-3; 13 nucleotides agree with TRBD2. The CDR3 spans 14 residues. Germline assignment: CDR1 SGHTA and CDR2 FQGTGA. The trim removed 8 bases at V and 4 bases at J, leaving 3 bases unmatched.

The chain joins TRBV13 to TRBJ1-5; TRBD1 aligns across 7 bases. The CDR3 consists of 14 residues. Germline-derived CDR1 and CDR2 are PRHDT and FYEKMQ (reference sequence). J was trimmed by 2 bases and V by 6 bases; bases with no gene match: 4. CDR3 nucleotide sequence: TGTGCCAGCAGATTAACAGGGGGCAATCAGCCCCAGCATTTT. It codes for CASRLTGGNQPQHF.

The chain combines TRBV9 with TRBJ2-2; no definite D call. The germline V gene encodes CDR1 SGDLS and CDR2 YYNGEE. The CDR3 is made up of 14 amino acids. Trimming left V 0 bases short and J 1 base short, with 4 bases between. CDR3 residues: CASSVVLNTGELFF. Written as DNA, the CDR3 is TGTGCCAGCAGCGTAGTACTGAACACCGGGGAGCTGTTTTTT.

CDR3: CASSPDSEAFF. CDR3 DNA: TGTGCCAGCAGCCCCGACAGTGAAGCTTTCTTT. The chain joins TRBV7-2 to TRBJ1-1; a possible D gene is TRBD1 (5 bases). Trimming cost V 5 bases and J 7 bases, with 8 bases left between them. The CDR3 is made up of 11 amino acids. Germline V gene sequence: CDR1 SGHTA, CDR2 FQGNSA. The complete variable domain, with remaining parts taken from reference TRBV7-2 and TRBJ1-1, reads GAGVSQSPSNKVTEKGKDVELRCDPISGHTALYWYRQSLGQGLEFLIYFQGNSAPDKSGLPSDRFSAERTGGSVSTLTIQRTQQEDSAVYLCASSPDSEAFFGQGTRLTVV.

This chain links TRBV10-1 with TRBJ2-7; TRBD1 matches 8 bases. The germline V gene encodes CDR1 WNHNN and CDR2 SYGVQD (reference sequence). The CDR3 runs to 14 residues. The J segment lost 0 bases and the V segment lost 7 bases, leaving 5 bases of the junction unmatched. CDR3 residues: CASNPGQDSYEQYF. Written as DNA, the CDR3 is TGCGCCAGCAACCCGGGACAGGACTCCTACGAGCAGTACTTC.

Only one count was recorded for this clone. The V and J genes are TRBV7-3 and TRBJ2-3; 10 nucleotides agree with TRBD2. Germline CDR1 is SGHTA and CDR2 is FQGTGA. The CDR3 runs to 15 residues. Trimming at V came to 2 bases and at J to 1 base, leaving 0 bases not matched to a gene. Here the CDR3 DNA reads TGTGCCAGCAGCTTACTAGCGGGGGGCACAGATACGCAGTATTTT. It codes for CASSLLAGGTDTQYF.

This sequence joins TRBV19 and TRBJ2-3; possible D gene TRBD1, 6 bases. The CDR3 runs to 15 residues. Germline V gives CDR1 LNHDA, CDR2 SQIVND (reference sequence). V was cut by 6 bases and J by 2 bases, with 15 bases left in between. As DNA, the CDR3 is TGTGCCAGTAGGCGCCGGACAGTTTCCACAGATACGCAGTATTTT. Translating it yields CASRRRTVSTDTQYF. Full variable domain (missing parts from reference TRBV19 and TRBJ2-3): DGGITQSPKYLFRKEGQNVTLSCEQNLNHDAMYWYRQDPGQGLRLIYYSQIVNDFQKGDIAEGYSVSREKKESFPLTVTSAQKNPTAFYLCASRRRTVSTDTQYFGPGTRLTVL.

The genes are TRBV7-2 and TRBJ2-6; weak D call: TRBD2 (6 bases). The CDR3 has 17 residues. Germline loops: CDR1 SGHTA, CDR2 FQGNSA. The ends were cut back, 7 bases at V and 0 bases at J, with 16 bases in the middle. CDR3 loop: CASIRGGPLSGANVLTF. The DNA for the CDR3 is TGTGCCAGCATCCGGGGAGGCCCCCTCTCTGGGGCCAACGTCCTGACTTTC.

Note on this clone: One end of the junction fails to match germline, which may point to a read error. This rearrangement joins TRBV7-7 to TRBJ2-5; 12 positions agree with TRBD1. From germline, CDR1 is SSHAT and CDR2 FNYEAQ (reference sequence). The CDR3 contains 15 residues. The CDR3 reads CASSTGQGAGETQYF. In nucleotides, the CDR3 is TGTGCTAGCAGCACGGGACAGGGGGCTGGTGAGACCCAGTACTTC.

The gene calls are TRBV7-3 and TRBJ1-2, with TRBD1 matching 7 bases. The junction had 13 bases not matched to a gene; V was cut back by 5 bases and J by 7 bases. Germline CDR1 reads SGHTA; CDR2 reads FQGTGA. This CDR3 contains 15 residues. The CDR3 DNA is TGTGCCAGCAGCCCCGGATCGGGACAGTTTCGTGGCTACACCTTC. Translation gives CASSPGSGQFRGYTF.

J is TRBJ2-4 and V is TRBV4-1; tentative D call: TRBD1 (5 bases). V was cut by 0 bases and J by 8 bases, with 14 bases left in between. In germline, CDR1 is MGHRA, CDR2 YSYEKL. This CDR3 is 15 amino acids long. DNA of the CDR3: TGCGCCAGCAGCCAAGAGGGAAGGGGCAGGCACATTCAGTACTTC. Translation: CASSQEGRGRHIQYF.

This clone showed up just a few times. This CDR3 reads CASSQWTGGNSPLHF. The CDR3 nucleotides read TGTGCCAGCAGCCAATGGACAGGGGGTAATTCACCCCTCCACTTT. The chain couples TRBV7-3 to TRBJ1-6, with 10 nucleotides matching TRBD1. Germline CDR1 and CDR2: SGHTA and FQGTGA. Trimming at V came to 5 bases and at J to 6 bases, leaving 4 bases not matched to a gene. The CDR3 totals 15 residues.

This clone was counted once. This chain connects TRBV7-3 to TRBJ1-1; TRBD1 aligns across 8 bases. Losses at the gene ends were 2 bases for V and 6 bases for J; bases not matched to a gene: 8. CDR1 is SGHTA and CDR2 is FQGTGA in the germline V gene. The CDR3 runs to 15 residues. The CDR3 nucleotides read TGTGCCAGCAGCTTATTCGCAGGGGGCGGTTCTGAAGCTTTCTTT. Its protein is CASSLFAGGGSEAFF.

The genes are TRBV4-3 and TRBJ1-1; 8 nucleotides align to TRBD1. The junction had 10 bases not matched to a gene; V was cut back by 2 bases and J by 2 bases. Germline V CDR1 and CDR2: LGHNA, YSLEER. This CDR3 comprises 17 residues. CDR3 sequence reads: CASSQPRTGRVNTEAFF. DNA for the CDR3: TGCGCCAGCAGCCAACCCCGGACAGGGCGTGTTAACACTGAAGCTTTCTTT.

The CDR3 loop is CASSPGTGYSPLHF. Here the CDR3 DNA reads TGTGCCAGCAGTCCGGGGACAGGGTATTCACCCCTCCACTTT. V is TRBV27 and J is TRBJ1-6, with 9 nucleotides matching TRBD1. The CDR3 has 14 amino acids. Germline CDR1 MNHEY, CDR2 SMNVEV (reference sequence). J gave up 8 bases and V 5 bases, and 4 bases lay outside the gene matches.

This clone was seen only a few times. This rearrangement joins TRBV7-3 to TRBJ1-1, with D tentatively TRBD1 (6 bases). CDR3 size: 12 residues. Trimming cost V 5 bases and J 8 bases, with 12 bases left between them. The germline V gene encodes CDR1 SGHTA and CDR2 FQGTGA. The CDR3 DNA reads as TGTGCCAGCAGCACCTTGACAGGCGAAGCTTTCTTT. Translating it yields CASSTLTGEAFF.

V and J are TRBV7-9 and TRBJ2-5; D not resolved. Germline assignment: CDR1 SEHNR and CDR2 FQNEAQ (reference sequence). This CDR3 is 13 amino acids long. Trimming shortened V by 6 bases and J by 1 base, and 9 bases separated the two germline ends. This chain's CDR3 is CASRLQSQETQYF. The CDR3 coding sequence is TGTGCCAGCAGGCTCCAGTCCCAAGAGACCCAGTACTTC.

This chain joins TRBV18 and TRBJ2-1, with D possibly being TRBD1 (5 bases). The CDR3 runs to 17 residues. V lost 3 bases and J lost 1, with 16 bases in between. CDR1 is KGHSH, CDR2 LQKENI, per germline. The CDR3 loop is CASSPSGPPVSYNEQFF. The CDR3 DNA sequence: TGTGCCAGCTCACCGTCAGGGCCGCCGGTTTCCTACAATGAGCAGTTCTTC.

The gene calls are TRBV7-3 and TRBJ2-5, with D possibly being TRBD2 (6 bases). V was shortened by 1 base and J by 3 bases, with 6 bases between the two germline ends. The CDR3 contains 13 residues. CDR1 and CDR2 from the germline V gene are SGHTA and FQGTGA. The CDR3 protein is CASSLRREETQYF. For the CDR3, the DNA is TGTGCCAGCAGCTTAAGGAGGGAAGAGACCCAGTACTTC.

The chain links TRBV18 to TRBJ1-1; D possibly corresponds to TRBD1 (6 bases). The CDR3 spans 16 residues. Trimming shortened V by 6 bases and J by 3 bases, and 20 bases separated the two germline ends. CDR1 KGHSH and CDR2 LQKENI come from the germline V gene. The CDR3, as DNA: TGTGCCAGCTCCCGAGGGGGAGGGCCGATTGACACTGAAGCTTTCTTT. Translating it yields CASSRGGGPIDTEAFF.

The chain has TRBV9 and TRBJ2-1; D perhaps matches TRBD1 (6 bases). This CDR3 comprises 15 residues. V lost 4 bases and J 4 bases, leaving 15 bases between the germline ends. CDR1 and CDR2 (germline): SGDLS, YYNGEE. The CDR3 reads CASSPRLGTYNEQFF. As DNA, the CDR3 is TGTGCCAGCAGCCCTCGCCTGGGGACATACAATGAGCAGTTCTTC.

The rearrangement joins TRBV11-3 to TRBJ2-7, with 10 nucleotides matching TRBD1. Trimming removed 5 bases from V and 5 bases from J; junction bases left unmatched: 6. The CDR3 contains 14 residues. Germline V CDR1 and CDR2: SGHNT, YENEEA. CDR3: CASSRTGGRNEQYF. CDR3 DNA sequence: TGTGCCAGCAGCCGGACAGGGGGGAGAAACGAGCAGTACTTC.

The V and J genes are TRBV12-1 and TRBJ1-5; the table's TRBD1 call for D was not verified on the DNA. TRBV12-1 is a known pseudogene. The CDR3 runs to 15 residues. In nucleotides, the CDR3 is TGTGCCAGCAGCGACCGGGACAGGGTAGATCAGCCCCAGCATTTT. Translated, it gives CASSDRDRVDQPQHF.